This T cell receptor beta chain was identified during a study of cytomegalovirus exposure and HLA in healthy donors. The validation cohort, a group of more than 95 subjects, included the donors and was separate from the roughly 670-subject first cohort. The method was immunoSEQ multiplex PCR; TCRdb's version includes in-frame clones alone and lacks a portion of them. This sample has hundreds of thousands of clones; 86% occur once, and the top ten carry roughly 0.83%. The clonotype comes from a woman aged 18 to 35 in good health and CMV-seronegative. The sample consisted of PBMCs.

CDR3 region: CASRADGRSPLHF. CDR3 coding DNA: TGTGCCAGCCGGGCCGATGGGAGGTCACCCCTCCACTTT. The chain is built from TRBV28 and TRBJ1-6, with D hard to call. Trimming cost V 8 bases and J 10 bases, with 15 bases left between them. The CDR3 extends over 13 amino acids. Germline V gene sequence: CDR1 MDHEN, CDR2 SYDVKM.